The 30 T cell receptor beta chains presented below share a single source sample, sequenced in a study of CD8+ T cells in alopecia areata. TCR sequencing used cDNA made by reverse transcription of extracted RNA. Assay: immunoSEQ multiplex PCR; the TCRdb copy retains only in-frame clones and omits some. The sample has some 170,000 clones, just over 65% seen once. The sequencing here drew on CD8+ T cells sorted from blood, taken at week 0. The origin of the receptors is a human donor with alopecia areata.

This chain uses TRBV2 with TRBJ1-1; D may be TRBD1 (5 bases). The length of the CDR3 is 13 residues. CDR1 SNHLY and CDR2 FYNNEI come from the germline V gene. Trimming stripped 7 bases from V and 4 bases from J, with 13 bases between. The CDR3 DNA reads TGTGCCAGCAACGGGGGAGGGGCCACTGAAGCTTTCTTT. It codes for CASNGGGATEAFF.

This clone was seen once. The chain couples TRBV27 to TRBJ2-3; possibly TRBD1 or TRBD2 for D (7 bases each). Trimming shortened V by 8 bases and J by 4 bases, and 13 bases separated the two germline ends. CDR3 size: 13 residues. Per the germline V gene, CDR1 is MNHEY and CDR2 is SMNVEV (reference sequence). DNA for the CDR3: TGTGCCAGCGGCAGGGGGGGCGCAGATACGCAGTATTTT. Translated, it gives CASGRGGADTQYF.

Only a few counts were recorded for this clone. The V call is TRBV5-6, the J call TRBJ2-1; TRBD1 might be the D (5 bases). With 0 bases removed from V and 10 bases from J, the gap between germline ends came to 8 bases. The CDR3 is 12 amino acids. Germline assignment: CDR1 SGHDT and CDR2 YYEEEE. The chain's CDR3 is CASSLGGYEQFF. The CDR3 DNA reads as TGTGCCAGCAGCTTGGGGGGCTACGAGCAGTTCTTC.

About this clone: The same CDR3 also results from other DNA sequences found in this sample. This rearrangement joins TRBV29-1 to TRBJ2-3; D remains ambiguous. From germline, CDR1 is SQVTM and CDR2 ANQGSEA. The CDR3 covers 10 residues. Trimming pared 3 bases from V and 5 bases from J, leaving 3 bases between. In nucleotides, the CDR3 is TGCAGCGTTGAGGGAGATACGCAGTATTTT. It specifies CSVEGDTQYF.

The chain carries TRBV29-1 and TRBJ1-1; no clear D. CDR1 is SQVTM and CDR2 is ANQGSEA in the germline V gene. The V end lost 7 bases, the J end lost 8 bases, and 11 bases lay between the germline ends. The CDR3 consists of 10 residues. Written as DNA, the CDR3 is TGCAGCGCTATCTCAATGGAAGCTTTCTTT. It codes for CSAISMEAFF.

The CDR3 is CASSEGIARDTDTQYF. The CDR3 region has the DNA TGTGCCAGCAGTGAGGGGATAGCTAGGGACACAGATACGCAGTATTTT. The J gene is TRBJ2-3, the V gene TRBV2; D remains ambiguous. V was trimmed by 3 bases and J by 2 bases, leaving 15 bases between them. Germline CDR1 and CDR2: SNHLY and FYNNEI. This CDR3 contains 16 residues.

This rearrangement joins TRBV9 to TRBJ2-1, with 9 bases lining up with TRBD2. Germline V lookup: CDR1 SGDLS, CDR2 YYNGEE. The CDR3 is made up of 20 amino acids. The J segment lost 9 bases and the V segment lost 3 bases, leaving 25 bases of the junction unmatched. In DNA, the CDR3 is TGTGCCAGCAGCGGTAACCTCTGGGGTAGCGGGGGTGACGTGGTGGGTGAGCAGTTCTTC. Translation: CASSGNLWGSGGDVVGEQFF. Variable domain in full (rest from reference TRBV9 and TRBJ2-1): DSGVTQTPKHLITATGQRVTLRCSPRSGDLSVYWYQQSLDQGLQFLIQYYNGEERAKGNILERFSAQQFPDLHSELNLSSLELGDSALYFCASSGNLWGSGGDVVGEQFFGPGTRLTVL.

This clone occurred a few times. The chain combines TRBV15 with TRBJ1-5, with TRBD1 identical over 7 bases. The CDR3 runs to 17 residues. After removal of 2 bases from V and 0 bases from J, the junction contained 7 bases not matched to a gene. Germline-derived CDR1 and CDR2 are LNHNV and YYDKDF (reference sequence). CDR3 sequence: CATSRPAGTDSNQPQHF. The CDR3 DNA sequence: TGTGCCACCAGCAGACCCGCCGGGACAGATAGCAATCAGCCCCAGCATTTT.

The chain is built from TRBV6-5 and TRBJ2-7; 8 nucleotides align to TRBD1. The J segment lost 6 bases and the V segment lost 7 bases, leaving 14 bases of the junction unmatched. The CDR3 is 15 amino acids. Germline values: CDR1 MNHEY, CDR2 SVGAGI. The CDR3 DNA sequence: TGTGCCAGCAATACTAATCAGGGGGCAATTAGCGAGCAGTACTTC. Translated, it gives CASNTNQGAISEQYF.

This clone occurred once. J is TRBJ1-1 and V is TRBV9; unclear D gene. V was cut by 3 bases and J by 1 base, with 10 bases left in between. The germline V gene has CDR1 SGDLS and CDR2 YYNGEE. This CDR3 is 14 amino acids long. The CDR3 sequence: CASSGSYRNTEAFF. In DNA form, the CDR3 reads TGTGCCAGCAGCGGAAGCTACCGGAACACTGAAGCTTTCTTT.

CDR3 in amino acids: CASGGGAEETQYF. The CDR3 region has the DNA TGTGCCAGCGGGGGCGGTGCCGAGGAGACCCAGTACTTC. The rearrangement joins TRBV13 to TRBJ2-5; a possible D gene is TRBD1 (6 bases). Trimming left V 8 bases short and J 5 bases short, with 15 bases between. The CDR3 length is 13 residues. The germline V gene has CDR1 PRHDT and CDR2 FYEKMQ (reference sequence). Full variable domain (missing parts from reference TRBV13 and TRBJ2-5): AAGVIQSPRHLIKEKRETATLKCYPIPRHDTVYWYQQGPGQDPQFLISFYEKMQSDKGSIPDRFSAQQFSDYHSELNMSSLELGDSALYFCASGGGAEETQYFGPGTRLLVL.

This rearrangement joins TRBV4-1 to TRBJ2-3; 15 nucleotides agree with TRBD2. Unmatched junction bases numbered 2, after V lost 2 bases and J lost 5 bases. The CDR3 contains 16 residues. Germline V gene data show CDR1 as MGHRA and CDR2 as YSYEKL. The CDR3 spells CASSQKGLAGGDTQYF. The CDR3, as DNA: TGCGCCAGCAGCCAAAAGGGACTAGCGGGGGGAGATACGCAGTATTTT.

This rearrangement joins TRBV5-1 to TRBJ2-2; D remains unclear. The CDR3 is made up of 16 amino acids. The V end was cut by 0 bases, the J end by 0 bases, with 9 bases between. Germline CDR1 SGHRS, CDR2 YFSETQ. The CDR3 sequence is CASSLGPESNTGELFF. The CDR3 bases are TGCGCCAGCAGCTTGGGACCGGAATCGAACACCGGGGAGCTGTTTTTT. Filled out from reference TRBV5-1 and TRBJ2-2, the complete variable domain reads KAGVTQTPRYLIKTRGQQVTLSCSPISGHRSVSWYQQTPGQGLQFLFEYFSETQRNKGNFPGRFSGRQFSNSRSEMNVSTLELGDSALYLCASSLGPESNTGELFFGEGSRLTVL.

The chain recombines TRBV29-1 with TRBJ1-1; the D is unclear. CDR3 size: 11 residues. Trimming cost V 6 bases and J 0 bases, with 5 bases left between them. CDR1 and CDR2 (germline): SQVTM, ANQGSEA. Here the CDR3 DNA reads TGCAGCGTCAGTTTGAACACTGAAGCTTTCTTT. Its protein is CSVSLNTEAFF.

The V call is TRBV27, the J call TRBJ2-2, with TRBD1 matching 7 bases. The CDR3 is 13 residues long. J gave up 7 bases and V 8 bases, and 7 bases lay outside the gene matches. Germline V gene lookup returns CDR1 MNHEY and CDR2 SMNVEV (reference sequence). CDR3 residues: CASQTGSGGELFF. Here the CDR3 DNA reads TGTGCCAGCCAGACAGGGTCAGGCGGGGAGCTGTTTTTT.

The chain couples TRBV7-9 to TRBJ1-2, with 8 bases lining up with TRBD1. The CDR3 has 13 amino acids. The germline V gene has CDR1 SEHNR and CDR2 FQNEAQ (reference sequence). V gave up 10 bases and J gave up 1 base; unmatched junction bases: 5. The CDR3 nucleotides read TGTGCCATCCAGGGGGCCCGTAACTATGGCTACACCTTC. This translates into CAIQGARNYGYTF.

The chain uses TRBV7-2 and TRBJ1-5; no clear D gene. The CDR3 covers 15 residues. Between the trimmed V and J ends, which lost 1 base and 0 bases, there was a span of 7 bases. Germline CDR1 reads SGHTA; CDR2 reads FQGNSA. In DNA form, the CDR3 reads TGTGCCAGCAGCTTAGGAGGGTATAGCAATCAGCCCCAGCATTTT. Translating gives CASSLGGYSNQPQHF.

The V gene is TRBV19, the J gene TRBJ2-3, with D perhaps given as TRBD1 or TRBD2 (5 bases each). Germline V CDR1 and CDR2: LNHDA, SQIVND (reference sequence). This CDR3 has 12 residues. With 7 bases removed from V and 3 bases from J, the gap between germline ends came to 8 bases. CDR3 loop: CASNEGTDTQYF. The CDR3 region has the DNA TGTGCCAGTAATGAGGGGACAGATACGCAGTATTTT.

V usage is TRBV19 and J usage is TRBJ2-7; the match to TRBD1 covers 8 bases. J lost 6 bases, V lost 9 bases, and 7 bases had no gene match. The length of the CDR3 is 12 residues. Germline V gives CDR1 LNHDA, CDR2 SQIVND (reference sequence). CDR3 region: CASTGTGSEQYF. In DNA, the CDR3 is TGTGCCAGCACTGGGACAGGCTCCGAGCAGTACTTC.

The sample holds a few counts of this clone. The rearrangement uses TRBV29-1 and TRBJ2-4, with 7 positions matching TRBD2. V shed 4 bases and J 8 bases; nucleotides not matched to a gene: 8. Germline values: CDR1 SQVTM, CDR2 ANQGSEA. This CDR3 contains 13 residues. The CDR3 bases are TGCAGCGTTGCCGACGTGGGAGGGGACATTCAGTACTTC. This gives the protein CSVADVGGDIQYF.

The sample holds a few counts of this clone. This rearrangement joins TRBV29-1 to TRBJ2-6; no clear D. V lost 2 bases and J 4 bases, leaving 3 bases between the germline ends. The germline CDR1 and CDR2 sequences are SQVTM and ANQGSEA. The CDR3 has 12 residues. CDR3 sequence: CSVELGANVLTF. The CDR3 region has the DNA TGCAGCGTTGAACTCGGGGCCAACGTCCTGACTTTC.

The rearrangement uses TRBV7-6 and TRBJ2-7, with D possibly called TRBD1 or TRBD2 (6 bases each). The CDR3 extends over 15 amino acids. Trimming took 1 base from V and 6 from J, leaving 16 bases between them. Germline V lookup: CDR1 SGHVS, CDR2 FNYEAQ. The CDR3 DNA reads as TGTGCCAGCAGCTTAGGCGGTTGGGGGGCGGGCGAGCAGTACTTC. Translation gives CASSLGGWGAGEQYF.

This clone was observed a single time. The CDR3 DNA follows: TGTGCCAGCAGCTGGGGGACAGGGGGCGAAGAGACCCAGTACTTC. Protein: CASSWGTGGEETQYF. This chain joins TRBV5-6 and TRBJ2-5, with 12 positions matching TRBD1. V lost 3 bases and J lost 3; bases outside the gene matches: 3. The germline CDR1 and CDR2 sequences are SGHDT and YYEEEE. The CDR3 has 15 amino acids.

The chain has TRBV13 and TRBJ1-1; D ambiguous. Germline V gene data show CDR1 as PRHDT and CDR2 as FYEKMQ (reference sequence). This CDR3 contains 14 residues. Trimming cost V 3 bases and J 0 bases, with 8 bases left between them. For the CDR3, the DNA is TGTGCCAGCAGCTTGAGCGATGTGAACACTGAAGCTTTCTTT. The encoded protein is CASSLSDVNTEAFF.

This clone was recorded a few times. V usage is TRBV27 and J usage is TRBJ1-5; D is perhaps TRBD1 (5 bases). The CDR3 has 14 amino acids. Germline lookup yields CDR1 MNHEY and CDR2 SMNVEV (reference sequence). Trimming shortened V by 6 bases and J by 2 bases, and 11 bases separated the two germline ends. CDR3 DNA: TGTGCCAGCAGCTTACGGGGGGGCAATCAGCCCCAGCATTTT. This codes for CASSLRGGNQPQHF.

V usage is TRBV19 and J usage is TRBJ2-1, with D hard to call. This CDR3 is 13 amino acids long. Trimming shortened V by 6 bases and J by 2 bases, and 8 bases separated the two germline ends. Per the germline V gene, CDR1 is LNHDA and CDR2 is SQIVND (reference sequence). Written as DNA, the CDR3 is TGTGCCAGTAGCCTTGGAACCTACAATGAGCAGTTCTTC. Its translation: CASSLGTYNEQFF.

This sequence joins TRBV11-2 and TRBJ1-1; TRBD1 is a possible D gene (5 bases). The V gene's germline CDR1 is SGHAT and CDR2 FQNNGV. The CDR3 is 18 residues long. Trimming shortened V by 1 base and J by 3 bases, and 21 bases separated the two germline ends. CDR3 in amino acids: CASSLVRQGTGRDTEAFF. CDR3 sequence (DNA): TGTGCCAGCAGCTTAGTCCGGCAGGGTACCGGGAGGGACACTGAAGCTTTCTTT.

This clone has only a few counts. V gene TRBV30 combines with J gene TRBJ2-3, with TRBD2 as a possible D gene (5 bases). The CDR3 totals 16 residues. CDR1 is GTSNPN and CDR2 is SVGIG in the germline V gene (reference sequence). Trimming left V 4 bases short and J 5 bases short, with 22 bases between. The CDR3 DNA sequence: TGTGCCTGGAACACCGACGGTGCCCGGGGTGGAGATACGCAGTATTTT. Translating gives CAWNTDGARGGDTQYF. Full variable domain (outside the CDR3, taken from reference TRBV30 and TRBJ2-3): SQTIHQWPATLVQPVGSPLSLECTVEGTSNPNLYWYRQAAGRGLQLLFYSVGIGQISSEVPQNLSASRPQDRQFILSSKKLLLSDSGFYLCAWNTDGARGGDTQYFGPGTRLTVL.

The chain combines TRBV7-9 with TRBJ2-2; D is undetermined. Per the germline V gene, CDR1 is SEHNR and CDR2 is FQNEAQ (reference sequence). The CDR3 totals 15 residues. V dropped 4 bases and J dropped 2 bases, with 11 bases sitting between them. The CDR3 reads CASSSPAGNTGELFF. The CDR3 DNA reads as TGTGCCAGCAGCTCCCCCGCAGGAAACACCGGGGAGCTGTTTTTT.

This clone appeared a single time. Distinct nucleotide sequences in the sample also encode this CDR3. The J gene is TRBJ2-1, the V gene TRBV2; a weak D match, TRBD2 (5 bases). Trimming took off 6 bases at V and 4 bases at J, with 7 bases between the two ends. The germline V gene has CDR1 SNHLY and CDR2 FYNNEI. The CDR3 sequence is 12 residues long. The CDR3 nucleotides read TGTGCCAGCAGCGGACTTTACAATGAGCAGTTCTTC. Its translation is CASSGLYNEQFF.